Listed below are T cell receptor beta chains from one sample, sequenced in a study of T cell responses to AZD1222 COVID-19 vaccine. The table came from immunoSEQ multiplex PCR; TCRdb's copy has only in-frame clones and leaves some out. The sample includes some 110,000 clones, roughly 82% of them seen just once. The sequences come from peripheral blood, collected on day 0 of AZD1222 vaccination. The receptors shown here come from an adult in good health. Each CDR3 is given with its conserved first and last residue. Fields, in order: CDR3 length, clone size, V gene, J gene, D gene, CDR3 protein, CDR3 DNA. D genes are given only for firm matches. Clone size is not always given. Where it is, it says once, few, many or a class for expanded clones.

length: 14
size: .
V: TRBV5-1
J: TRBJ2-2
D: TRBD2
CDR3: CASSPGLAGGELFF
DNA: TGCGCCAGCAGCCCTGGACTAGCGGGCGGGGAGCTGTTTTTT

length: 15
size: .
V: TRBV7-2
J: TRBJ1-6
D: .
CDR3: CAILPGSSYNSPLHF
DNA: TGTGCCATCCTCCCTGGGAGCTCCTATAATTCACCCCTCCACTTT

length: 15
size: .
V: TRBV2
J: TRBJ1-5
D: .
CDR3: CASRDRGGESQPQHF
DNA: TGTGCCAGCAGGGACCGGGGAGGGGAGAGTCAGCCCCAGCATTTT

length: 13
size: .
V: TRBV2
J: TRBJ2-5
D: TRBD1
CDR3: CASSRDRPETQYF
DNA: TGTGCCAGCAGTCGGGACAGACCGGAGACCCAGTACTTC

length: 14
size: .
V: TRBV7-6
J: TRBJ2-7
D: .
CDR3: CASSLAQKSYEQCF
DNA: TGTGCCAGCAGCTTAGCGCAGAAAAGCTACGAGCAGTGCTTC

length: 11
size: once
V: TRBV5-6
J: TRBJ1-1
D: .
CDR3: CASSSNTEAFF
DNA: TGTGCCAGCAGCTCCAACACTGAAGCTTTCTTT

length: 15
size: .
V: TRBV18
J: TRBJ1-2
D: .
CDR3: CASSPPSARDLGYTF
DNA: TGTGCCAGCTCACCACCTTCCGCGCGAGACCTTGGCTACACCTTC

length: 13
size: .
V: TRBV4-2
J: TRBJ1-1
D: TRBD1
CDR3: CASSPAQGDGAFF
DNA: TGTGCCAGCAGCCCCGCCCAGGGGGATGGAGCTTTCTTT

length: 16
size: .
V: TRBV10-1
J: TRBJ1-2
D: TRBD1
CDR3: CASSESRDRDSYGYTF
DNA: TGCGCCAGCAGTGAAAGCCGGGACAGGGATTCCTATGGCTACACCTTC

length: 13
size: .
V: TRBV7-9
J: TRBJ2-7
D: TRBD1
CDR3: CASSQIQQGAQYF
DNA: TGTGCCAGCAGTCAAATTCAACAGGGGGCGCAGTACTTC

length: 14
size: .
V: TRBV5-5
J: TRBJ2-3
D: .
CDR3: CASSLGGGADTQYF
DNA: TGTGCCAGCAGCTTGGGCGGAGGGGCAGATACGCAGTATTTT

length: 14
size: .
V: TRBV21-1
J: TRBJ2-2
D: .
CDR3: CPNNLEGTPEELFF
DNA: TGTCCAAACAATCTCGAGGGGACACCGGAGGAGCTGTTTTTT

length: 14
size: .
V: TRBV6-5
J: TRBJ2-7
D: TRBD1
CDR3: CASSSRDRSYEQYF
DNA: TGTGCCAGCAGTTCCCGGGACAGATCCTACGAGCAGTACTTC

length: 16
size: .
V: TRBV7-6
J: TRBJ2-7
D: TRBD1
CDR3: CASSLGSRDRGYEQYF
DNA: TGTGCCAGCAGCTTAGGTAGCCGGGACAGGGGCTACGAGCAGTACTTC

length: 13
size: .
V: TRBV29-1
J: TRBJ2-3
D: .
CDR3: CSVEWGGADTQYF
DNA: TGCAGCGTTGAATGGGGGGGCGCGGATACGCAGTATTTT

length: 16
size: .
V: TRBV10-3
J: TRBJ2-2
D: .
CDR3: CAISALVLNRTGELFF
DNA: TGTGCCATCAGTGCTCTAGTCCTAAACCGTACCGGGGAGCTGTTTTTT

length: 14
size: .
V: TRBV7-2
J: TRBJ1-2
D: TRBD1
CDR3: CASSSRQGARGYTF
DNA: TGTGCCAGCAGTTCTAGACAGGGGGCGCGAGGCTACACCTTC

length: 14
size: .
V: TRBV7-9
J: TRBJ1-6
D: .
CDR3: CASSFSTANSPLHF
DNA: TGTGCCAGCAGCTTCTCGACAGCCAATTCACCCCTCCACTTT

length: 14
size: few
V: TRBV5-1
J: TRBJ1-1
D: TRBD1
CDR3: CASSSGQGRAEAFF
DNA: TGCGCCAGCAGCTCGGGACAGGGAAGGGCTGAAGCTTTCTTT

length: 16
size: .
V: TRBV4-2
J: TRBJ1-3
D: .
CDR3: CASSKRGGKSGNTIYF
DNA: TGTGCCAGCAGCAAAAGGGGCGGGAAGAGTGGAAACACCATATATTTT

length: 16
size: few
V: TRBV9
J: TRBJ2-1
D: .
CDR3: CASSPPGRKENNEQFF
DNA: TGTGCCAGCAGCCCTCCGGGACGCAAAGAAAACAATGAGCAGTTCTTC

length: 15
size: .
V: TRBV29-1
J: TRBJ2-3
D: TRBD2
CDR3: CSVVALAGATDTQYF
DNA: TGCAGCGTTGTGGCATTAGCGGGGGCCACAGATACGCAGTATTTT

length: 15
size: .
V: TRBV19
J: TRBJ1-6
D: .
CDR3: CASSRGSSYNSPLHF
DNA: TGTGCCAGTAGTAGAGGGAGCTCCTATAATTCACCCCTCCACTTT

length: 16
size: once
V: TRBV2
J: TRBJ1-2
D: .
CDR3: CAKQGGTINVNYGYTF
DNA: TGTGCCAAGCAAGGTGGAACCATAAATGTTAACTATGGCTACACCTTC

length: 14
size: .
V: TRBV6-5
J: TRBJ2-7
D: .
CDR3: CASSPGTTSYEQYF
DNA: TGTGCCAGCAGTCCCGGGACCACAAGCTACGAGCAGTACTTC

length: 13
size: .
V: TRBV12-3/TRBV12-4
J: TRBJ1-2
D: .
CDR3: CASSPPTNYGYTF
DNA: TGTGCCAGCAGCCCTCCAACTAACTATGGCTACACCTTC

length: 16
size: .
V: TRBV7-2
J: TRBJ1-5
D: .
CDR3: CASSPIGGAESQPQHF
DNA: TGTGCCAGCAGCCCCATCGGGGGGGCGGAAAGTCAGCCCCAGCATTTT

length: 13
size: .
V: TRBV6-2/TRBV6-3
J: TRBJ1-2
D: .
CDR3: CASSGQPVKGYTF
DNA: TGTGCCAGCAGCGGACAGCCGGTTAAGGGCTACACCTTC

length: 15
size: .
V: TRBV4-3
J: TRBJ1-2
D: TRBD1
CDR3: CASSRQRQGNYGYTF
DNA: TGCGCCAGCAGCCGGCAGAGACAGGGGAACTATGGCTACACCTTC

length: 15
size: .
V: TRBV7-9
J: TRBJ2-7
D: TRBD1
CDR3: CASSPSGQGAGEQYF
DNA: TGTGCCAGCAGCCCCTCCGGACAGGGTGCAGGCGAGCAGTACTTC

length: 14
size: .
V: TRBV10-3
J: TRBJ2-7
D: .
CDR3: CASTETGSSYEQYF
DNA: TGTGCCTCTACCGAAACGGGGAGCTCCTACGAGCAGTACTTC

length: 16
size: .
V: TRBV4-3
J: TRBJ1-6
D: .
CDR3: CASSQEFRVLNSPLHF
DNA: TGCGCCAGCAGCCAAGAGTTCAGGGTTCTCAATTCACCCCTCCACTTT

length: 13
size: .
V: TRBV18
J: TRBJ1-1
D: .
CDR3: CASSPLRHLEAFF
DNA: TGTGCCAGCTCACCCCTGAGACATCTTGAAGCTTTCTTT

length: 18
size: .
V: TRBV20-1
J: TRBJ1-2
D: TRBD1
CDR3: CSASLHREAGTGGLSYTF
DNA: TGCAGTGCTAGTCTCCATCGGGAAGCGGGGACAGGGGGCTTAAGCTACACCTTC

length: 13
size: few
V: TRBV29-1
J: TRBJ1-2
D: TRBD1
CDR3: CSGTDRGGYGYTF
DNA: TGCAGCGGAACCGACAGGGGGGGGTATGGCTACACCTTC

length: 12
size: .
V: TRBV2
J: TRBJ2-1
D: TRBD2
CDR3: CASSAIAGKQFF
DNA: TGTGCCAGCAGTGCGATAGCGGGAAAGCAGTTCTTC

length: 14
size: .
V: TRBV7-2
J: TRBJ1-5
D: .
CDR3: CASSLWRGNQPQHF
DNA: TGTGCCAGCAGCTTGTGGCGGGGCAATCAGCCCCAGCATTTT

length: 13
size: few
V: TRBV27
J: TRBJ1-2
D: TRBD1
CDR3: CASSVRGPYGYTF
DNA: TGTGCCAGCAGTGTCAGGGGGCCCTATGGCTACACCTTC

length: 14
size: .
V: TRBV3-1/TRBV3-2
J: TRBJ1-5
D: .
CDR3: CASSRTRGDQPQHF
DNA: TGTGCCAGCAGCCGGACTCGTGGAGATCAGCCCCAGCATTTT

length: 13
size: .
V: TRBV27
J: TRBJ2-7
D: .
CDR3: CASSLTQTYEQYF
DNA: TGTGCCAGCAGTTTAACGCAGACCTACGAGCAGTACTTC

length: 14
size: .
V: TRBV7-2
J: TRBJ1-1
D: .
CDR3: CASSLNSGRSEAFF
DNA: TGTGCCAGCAGCTTAAATTCAGGGCGGTCTGAAGCTTTCTTT

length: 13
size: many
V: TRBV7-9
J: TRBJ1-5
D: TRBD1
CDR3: CASSGGQGGPQHF
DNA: TGTGCCAGCAGCGGGGGACAGGGCGGGCCCCAGCATTTT

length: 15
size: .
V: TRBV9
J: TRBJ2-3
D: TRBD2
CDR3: CASRRTSGAGDTQYF
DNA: TGTGCCAGCAGACGGACTAGCGGGGCGGGAGATACGCAGTATTTT

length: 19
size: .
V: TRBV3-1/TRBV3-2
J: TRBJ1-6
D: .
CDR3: CASSQGVTGFPGKNSPLHF
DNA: TGTGCCAGCAGCCAAGGGGTGACAGGTTTTCCGGGTAAAAATTCACCCCTCCACTTT

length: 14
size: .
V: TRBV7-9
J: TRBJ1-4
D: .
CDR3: CASSSPVGRAELFF
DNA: TGTGCCAGCAGCTCCCCCGTCGGTAGAGCGGAACTGTTTTTT

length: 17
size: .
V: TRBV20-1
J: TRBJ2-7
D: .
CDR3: CSASFLKLGGAYYEQYF
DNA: TGCAGTGCTAGTTTCCTAAAGTTGGGCGGAGCTTATTACGAGCAGTACTTC

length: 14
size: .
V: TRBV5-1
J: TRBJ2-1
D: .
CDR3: CASSGGAYLDEQFF
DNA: TGCGCCAGCAGCGGCGGGGCCTATTTGGATGAGCAGTTCTTC